Following are 26 T cell receptor beta chains from one sample sequenced in a study of T cell responses to AZD1222 COVID-19 vaccine. This table comes from immunoSEQ multiplex PCR, and its TCRdb copy is limited to in-frame clones, with some not included. Of some 110,000 clones in the sample, about 90% were seen once. The source material was peripheral blood, sampled 28 days after the second AZD1222 dose. The receptors were sampled from an adult who received the AZD1222 COVID-19 vaccine.

This clone was counted a single time. This chain connects TRBV12-5 to TRBJ2-3, with D possibly called TRBD1 or TRBD2 (5 bases each). Trimming removed 2 bases from V and 0 bases from J, with 18 bases in between. This CDR3 is 18 amino acids long. Germline V CDR1 and CDR2: LGHNT, FRNRAP. DNA of the CDR3: TGTGCTAGTGGTTTGCCCCCCAGGGACGGGGCTAGCACAGATACGCAGTATTTT. The encoded protein is CASGLPPRDGASTDTQYF.

V is TRBV7-2 and J is TRBJ1-4, with TRBD1 matching 10 bases. The germline CDR1 and CDR2 sequences are SGHTA and FQGNSA. This CDR3 contains 15 residues. V lost 4 bases, J lost 8 bases, and 7 bases stayed unmatched. In nucleotides, the CDR3 is TGTGCCAGCAGCTCGCCGGGACAGGGGCGGGAAAAACTGTTTTTT. It encodes CASSSPGQGREKLFF.

The gene calls are TRBV25-1 and TRBJ1-1; D is unclear. CDR1 is MGHDK and CDR2 is SYGVNS in the germline V gene. The CDR3 spans 15 residues. V lost 2 bases to trimming and J lost 6 bases, with 16 bases between them. The CDR3 region has the DNA TGTGCCAGCAGTGAACCGGCCCCAGGCGGGGCTGAAGCTTTCTTT. Translation gives CASSEPAPGGAEAFF. The whole variable domain, remainder taken from reference TRBV25-1 and TRBJ1-1, is EADIYQTPRYLVIGTGKKITLECSQTMGHDKMYWYQQDPGMELHLIHYSYGVNSTEKGDLSSESTVSRIRTEHFPLTLESARPSHTSQYLCASSEPAPGGAEAFFGQGTRLTVV.

The chain has TRBV3-1 (or the pseudogene TRBV3-2) and TRBJ1-4; TRBD1 matches 10 bases. Germline loops: CDR1 LGHDT, CDR2 YNNKEL (reference sequence). V shed 5 bases and J 8 bases; nucleotides not matched to a gene: 8. The CDR3 totals 15 residues. The CDR3 sequence is CASSKRETGGEKLFF. The CDR3 nucleotides are TGTGCCAGCAGCAAAAGGGAGACAGGGGGCGAAAAACTGTTTTTT.

The genes are TRBV27 and TRBJ1-2; the match to TRBD1 covers 8 bases. Trimming took 3 bases from V and 8 from J; bases not matched to a gene: 5. The CDR3 is 13 residues long. Germline V gene data show CDR1 as MNHEY and CDR2 as SMNVEV (reference sequence). For the CDR3, the DNA is TGTGCCAGCAGTTTGAGACAGGGGTACGGCTACACCTTC. Amino acids: CASSLRQGYGYTF.

The gene calls are TRBV5-1 and TRBJ2-5; D gene unclear. Trimming removed 1 base at V and 2 bases at J, with 9 bases between. This CDR3 comprises 14 residues. From germline, CDR1 is SGHRS and CDR2 YFSETQ. The CDR3 sequence: CASSLTSYQETQYF. CDR3 bases: TGCGCCAGCAGCTTGACGTCGTATCAAGAGACCCAGTACTTC. Full variable domain (remainder filled in from reference TRBV5-1 and TRBJ2-5): KAGVTQTPRYLIKTRGQQVTLSCSPISGHRSVSWYQQTPGQGLQFLFEYFSETQRNKGNFPGRFSGRQFSNSRSEMNVSTLELGDSALYLCASSLTSYQETQYFGPGTRLLVL.

The J gene is TRBJ1-5, the V gene TRBV19; 7 bases match TRBD1. Germline trimming cut 6 bases from V and 4 bases from J; bases unmatched to any gene: 3. CDR3 length equals 13 residues. The germline V gene has CDR1 LNHDA and CDR2 SQIVND (reference sequence). This chain's CDR3 is CASRLRGNQPQHF. The CDR3 DNA reads as TGTGCCAGTAGACTCAGGGGGAATCAGCCCCAGCATTTT.

The rearrangement links TRBV4-2 to TRBJ2-7; TRBD1 aligns across 11 bases. The ends lost 4 bases at V and 5 bases at J; junction bases unmatched: 7. Germline CDR1 and CDR2: LGHNA and YNFKEQ. The CDR3 runs 15 residues. Here the CDR3 reads CASSPGTGGRNEQYF. The CDR3 region has the DNA TGTGCCAGCAGCCCCGGGACAGGGGGTCGGAACGAGCAGTACTTC.

V usage is TRBV24-1 and J usage is TRBJ2-1, with D possibly being TRBD1 (6 bases). This CDR3 region has 16 residues. The V gene's germline CDR1 is KGHDR and CDR2 SFDVKD. Trimming cost V 4 bases and J 6 bases, with 18 bases left between them. This CDR3 is CATSDGDRRLSNEQFF. For the CDR3, the DNA is TGTGCCACCAGTGACGGCGACAGGAGACTTTCCAATGAGCAGTTCTTC.

Of note for this clone: An end of the junction differs from the germline gene, which may be a read error. The genes are TRBV7-2 and TRBJ1-4, with TRBD1 matching 12 bases. This CDR3 is built from 17 residues. Per the germline V gene, CDR1 is SGHTA and CDR2 is FQGNSA. CDR3 in DNA: TGTGCCAACAGCTCGCGGGGACAGGGGGCGAACGGGGAAAAACTGTTTTTT. Protein product: CANSSRGQGANGEKLFF. Combining the CDR3 with reference TRBV7-2 and TRBJ1-4 gives the whole variable domain GAGVSQSPSNKVTEKGKDVELRCDPISGHTALYWYRQSLGQGLEFLIYFQGNSAPDKSGLPSDRFSAERTGGSVSTLTIQRTQQEDSAVYLCANSSRGQGANGEKLFFGSGTQLSVL.

CDR3 in DNA: TGTGCCAGCAGCCAAGATCTAAGGGAGACCCAGTACTTC. The encoded protein is CASSQDLRETQYF. V gene TRBV14 combines with J gene TRBJ2-5; D not certain. Trimming pared 0 bases from V and 5 bases from J, leaving 7 bases between. Germline values: CDR1 SGHDN, CDR2 FVKESK. This CDR3 is 13 amino acids long.

The V gene is TRBV7-9, the J gene TRBJ2-7, with D perhaps being TRBD1 or TRBD2 (5 bases each). Germline V gives CDR1 SEHNR, CDR2 FQNEAQ (reference sequence). This CDR3 has 16 residues. With 1 base removed from V and 2 bases from J, the gap between germline ends came to 15 bases. CDR3 amino acids: CASSLVGTDLPYEQYF. The DNA of the CDR3 is TGTGCCAGCAGCTTAGTCGGGACCGACCTACCCTACGAGCAGTACTTC. The variable domain in full, with the rest retrieved from reference TRBV7-9 and TRBJ2-7, is DTGVSQNPRHKITKRGQNVTFRCDPISEHNRLYWYRQTLGQGPEFLTYFQNEAQLEKSRLLSDRFSAERPKGSFSTLEIQRTEQGDSAMYLCASSLVGTDLPYEQYFGPGTRLTVT.

In DNA, the CDR3 is TGTGCCAGCTCAGGGGGCTGGAACACTGAAGCTTTCTTT. This gives the protein CASSGGWNTEAFF. This chain links TRBV18 with TRBJ1-1, with D perhaps TRBD1 (6 bases). V was clipped by 5 bases and J by 1 base, with 8 bases between them. The V gene's germline CDR1 is KGHSH and CDR2 LQKENI. This CDR3 has 13 residues.

The V call is TRBV19, the J call TRBJ2-7; TRBD1 agrees at 10 bases. CDR3 length equals 17 residues. J was trimmed by 5 bases and V by 7 bases; bases with no gene match: 17. Germline CDR1 is LNHDA and CDR2 is SQIVND (reference sequence). The CDR3 sequence is CASTPGQGIRSEDEQYF. The CDR3 DNA sequence: TGTGCCAGTACCCCGGGACAGGGGATTAGGAGTGAAGACGAGCAGTACTTC.

V is TRBV5-5 and J is TRBJ1-1; D is undetermined. This CDR3 is built from 14 residues. Germline V CDR1 and CDR2: SGHKS, YYEKEE (reference sequence). Trimming left V 6 bases short and J 1 base short, with 13 bases between. The CDR3 DNA is TGTGCCAGCACCCCCGTTCGGGAGAACACTGAAGCTTTCTTT. Translation gives CASTPVRENTEAFF.

The chain couples TRBV7-6 to TRBJ1-2; 8 bases map to TRBD1. V lost 5 bases to trimming and J lost 7 bases; unmatched junction nucleotides: 9. Germline lookup yields CDR1 SGHVS and CDR2 FNYEAQ. This CDR3 has 14 residues. CDR3 coding DNA: TGTGCCAGCAGCCCACGGACAGGGATGGGTGGCTACACCTTC. This codes for CASSPRTGMGGYTF.

The chain combines TRBV9 with TRBJ2-2; TRBD2 matches at 10 bases. Germline lookup yields CDR1 SGDLS and CDR2 YYNGEE. J lost 4 bases, V lost 3 bases, and 6 bases had no gene match. The CDR3 contains 16 residues. CDR3 coding DNA: TGTGCCAGCAGCGCCCTAGCGGGGGCCACCACCGGGGAGCTGTTTTTT. Its protein is CASSALAGATTGELFF.

V usage is TRBV24-1 and J usage is TRBJ1-2; TRBD1 might be the D (6 bases). Germline CDR1 and CDR2: KGHDR and SFDVKD. V was shortened by 0 bases and J by 7 bases, with 11 bases between the two germline ends. CDR3 length: 14 amino acids. The CDR3 is CATSDLHREIGYTF. The CDR3 DNA reads TGTGCCACCAGTGATTTGCACAGGGAAATTGGCTACACCTTC.

The CDR3 protein is CASSQDRNVNYGYTF. CDR3 bases: TGTGCCAGCAGCCAAGACAGGAACGTAAACTATGGCTACACCTTC. The rearrangement links TRBV14 to TRBJ1-2; D is unresolved. Trimming took off 0 bases at V and 2 bases at J, with 10 bases between the two ends. The CDR3 spans 15 residues. CDR1 and CDR2 from the germline V gene are SGHDN and FVKESK.

This rearrangement joins TRBV6-2 or TRBV6-3 to TRBJ2-2; 13 bases map to TRBD2. Germline V lookup: CDR1 MNHEY, CDR2 SVGEGT. V dropped 0 bases and J dropped 3; count of bases not matched to a gene: 10. The CDR3 loop spans 20 amino acids. The CDR3 DNA reads TGTGCCAGCAGTTACTCGACCACTAGCGGGGGGGCTAGGGACACCGGGGAGCTGTTTTTT. Its translation: CASSYSTTSGGARDTGELFF.

This clone was seen many times. The rearrangement joins TRBV9 to TRBJ1-1; D gene uncertain. The CDR3 length is 14 residues. CDR1 is SGDLS and CDR2 is YYNGEE in the germline V gene. V was trimmed by 4 bases and J by 2 bases, leaving 12 bases between them. This CDR3 reads CASSPWDSNTEAFF. The CDR3 region has the DNA TGTGCCAGCAGCCCCTGGGATTCCAACACTGAAGCTTTCTTT.

CDR3 nucleotide sequence: TGTGCCAGCGCGGTTTTAGGGAACACTGAAGCTTTCTTT. Its protein product is CASAVLGNTEAFF. The rearrangement links TRBV12-3 or TRBV12-4 to TRBJ1-1; D remains ambiguous. V lost 8 bases, J lost 1 base, and 11 bases lay in between. The CDR3 has 13 residues.

The V gene is TRBV4-1, the J gene TRBJ1-5; no reliable D call. This CDR3 comprises 14 residues. In germline, CDR1 is MGHRA, CDR2 YSYEKL. V lost 4 bases and J lost 2, with 9 bases in between. The CDR3 DNA sequence: TGCGCCAGCAGCCCTCGCGTGGGCAATCAGCCCCAGCATTTT. Protein product: CASSPRVGNQPQHF.

The chain carries TRBV5-1 and TRBJ2-2; the match to TRBD1 covers 9 bases. CDR3 length: 15 residues. Germline V gene data show CDR1 as SGHRS and CDR2 as YFSETQ. After removal of 7 bases from V and 2 bases from J, the junction contained 6 bases not matched to a gene. The CDR3 spells CASGPGQGNTGELFF. Here the CDR3 DNA reads TGCGCCAGCGGCCCGGGACAGGGCAACACCGGGGAGCTGTTTTTT.

The V call is TRBV7-2, the J call TRBJ2-5, with D possibly matching TRBD1 (6 bases). This CDR3 spans 14 amino acids. The germline V gene encodes CDR1 SGHTA and CDR2 FQGNSA. Trimming removed 4 bases at V and 1 base at J, with 10 bases between. The chain's CDR3 is CASSSGHLQETQYF. CDR3 bases: TGTGCCAGCAGCTCGGGACATCTCCAAGAGACCCAGTACTTC.

The V call is TRBV7-8, the J call TRBJ2-2, with D perhaps TRBD2 (5 bases). The CDR3 has 16 amino acids. V lost 1 base and J lost 7, with 16 bases in between. Germline CDR1 and CDR2: SGHVS and FQNEAQ. CDR3 nucleotide sequence: TGTGCCAGCAGCTTAGTCTTGGCCCCACGGGGCGGGGAGCTGTTTTTT. It codes for CASSLVLAPRGGELFF.